Listed below are T cell receptor beta chains from one sample, sequenced in a study of T-cell reconstitution after alpha-beta-depleted transplantation in children. From the PCR reads, TCRdb called clonotypes with MiXCR, one entry per CDR3 protein. The sample shows roughly 220,000 distinct CDR3 sequences, roughly 8.3% of them seen only once. The specimen comprised PBMCs, mostly from graft donor cells, sampled 360 days after TCRalphabeta/CD19-depleted stem cell transplant. These receptor sequences come from a male patient aged 2-10 years who had a stem cell transplant for acute myeloid leukemia, so the T cells may come from the graft donor. Each CDR3 is given with its conserved first and last residue. Fields, in order: V gene, clone size, J gene, D gene, CDR3 DNA, CDR3 protein. A D gene is named only where the DNA matches it firmly. The size of a clone is reported for some rows only, either as once, few or many, or as a class for expanded clones.

>TRBV20-1|many|TRBJ2-3|NA
TGCAGTGCTAGTCACAGCCGTAGCACAGATACGCAGTATTTT
CSASHSRSTDTQYF
>TRBV7-8|NA|TRBJ2-1|NA
TGTGCCAGCAGCTTAACGGGGGTGAGAAATGAGCAGTTCTTC
CASSLTGVRNEQFF
>TRBV3-1|NA|TRBJ2-1|NA
TGTGCCAGCAGCCCACGCGGGACGCCGGGGGAGCAGTTCTTC
CASSPRGTPGEQFF
>TRBV9|many|TRBJ2-5|TRBD1
TGTGCCAGCGGGACAGGGGTAGGTGAGACCCAGTACTTC
CASGTGVGETQYF
>TRBV12-3/TRBV12-4|many|TRBJ2-1|NA
TGTGCCAGCAGTTTTTTCGGCTCCTACAATGAGCAGTTCTTC
CASSFFGSYNEQFF
>TRBV5-1|many|TRBJ2-3|NA
TGTGCCAGCAGTTTGGGGGGGCAAGATACGCAGTATTTT
CASSLGGQDTQYF
>TRBV29-1|few|TRBJ2-7|TRBD2
TGCAGCGTTGGAAGACCTCAGGCGGGAGCCCAGAGATACGAGCAGTACTTC
CSVGRPQAGAQRYEQYF
>TRBV30|NA|TRBJ2-1|NA
TGTGCCTGGAGTCTACCGGGGTGGTCCGATGAGCAGTTCTTC
CAWSLPGWSDEQFF
>TRBV12-3/TRBV12-4|NA|TRBJ2-5|TRBD1
TGTGCCAGCAGTTTTCACGACAGGGCAGAGACCCAGTACTTC
CASSFHDRAETQYF
>TRBV12-3/TRBV12-4|many|TRBJ2-5|NA
TGTGCCAGCAAACGTTCGGGAGCTAGGGAGACCCAGTACTTC
CASKRSGARETQYF
>TRBV20-1|NA|TRBJ1-1|NA
TGCAGTGCTGGGGAGGCCCCAACGAGGACTGAAGCTTTCTTT
CSAGEAPTRTEAFF
>TRBV20-1|NA|TRBJ2-7|NA
TGCAGTGCTAGACCTTACGGGCCCGGGAGATCCCCCTACGAGCAGTACTTC
CSARPYGPGRSPYEQYF
>TRBV7-6|few|TRBJ2-3|NA
TGTGCCAGCAGCTTATGGGGAATCACAGATACGCAGTATTTT
CASSLWGITDTQYF
>TRBV5-1|many|TRBJ2-5|NA
TGCGCCAGCAGCGAAATGGGGGCGATGGGGGGAGAGACCCAGTACTTC
CASSEMGAMGGETQYF
>TRBV15|NA|TRBJ2-4|NA
TGTGCCACCAGCAGAGATCATGGAGGGCGGGACACAAACATTCAGTACTTC
CATSRDHGGRDTNIQYF
>TRBV18|NA|TRBJ2-1|NA
TGTGCCAGCTCAGGCAGGGCTTTCGGCTACAATGAGCAGTTCTTC
CASSGRAFGYNEQFF
>TRBV9|NA|TRBJ2-6|NA
TGTGCCAGCAGCGTAGACCCGGCAGGCGCTTTCTCTGGGGCCAACGTCCTGACTTTC
CASSVDPAGAFSGANVLTF
>TRBV25-1|NA|TRBJ2-2|NA
TGTGCCAGCAGTGAATTCCGTGGGGCGGGCACCGGGGAGCTGTTTTTT
CASSEFRGAGTGELFF
>TRBV28|few|TRBJ2-5|NA
TGTGCCAGCAGTTCAGCTCATAGGGCACAAGAGACCCAGTACTTC
CASSSAHRAQETQYF
>TRBV15|NA|TRBJ1-5|NA
TGTGCCACCAGCAGGGCCGGTGGGTCGCGTCAGCCCCAGCATTTT
CATSRAGGSRQPQHF
>TRBV5-5|NA|TRBJ1-2|NA
TGTGCCAGCAGCTTTACAGGGAACAGTGGCTACACCTTC
CASSFTGNSGYTF
>TRBV7-9|NA|TRBJ2-3|TRBD2
TGTGCCAGCAGCCGACTAGCGGGGTTAAAGGATACGCAGTATTTT
CASSRLAGLKDTQYF
>TRBV5-6|many|TRBJ1-1|NA
TGTGCCAGCAGCTTTTTCCAGATGAACACTGAAGCTTTCTTT
CASSFFQMNTEAFF
>TRBV3-1|NA|TRBJ2-1|TRBD2
TGTGCCTTCTGTCCGGGACTAGCGGCCCAGATAGGTTTATACAATGAGCAGTTCTTC
CAFCPGLAAQIGLYNEQFF
>TRBV20-1|NA|TRBJ1-5|NA
TGCAGTGCTACCGATAAGAGGGATTCCCTTAATCAGCCCCAGCATTTT
CSATDKRDSLNQPQHF
>TRBV7-9|NA|TRBJ2-2|NA
TGTGCCAGCAGCACTCTAGAACTACCTGCGAACACCGGGGAGCTGTTTTTT
CASSTLELPANTGELFF
>TRBV5-5|few|TRBJ2-2|TRBD1
TGTGCCAGCAGCCGCGGATTGGACAGGACGAGGGAGCTGTTTTTT
CASSRGLDRTRELFF